Below are 19 T cell receptor beta chains sequenced from a single sample in a study of blood T cell repertoires in COVID-19. Libraries were prepared by immunoSEQ multiplex PCR; TCRdb keeps only in-frame clonotypes and omits some of them. The sample carries about 190,000 clones, roughly 80% recorded once. The sample consisted of peripheral blood. Every receptor here comes from a man aged 45-65 years who had recovered from COVID-19.

This clone was observed once. The rearrangement joins TRBV3-1 (or the pseudogene TRBV3-2) to TRBJ2-7, with a tentative D call TRBD2 (6 bases). Germline assignment: CDR1 LGHDT and CDR2 YNNKEL (reference sequence). This CDR3 is 15 amino acids long. Trimming stripped 0 bases from V and 5 bases from J, with 14 bases between. As DNA, the CDR3 is TGTGCCAGCAGCCAAGATACGGCTAGCGTTGACGAGCAGTACTTC. The encoded protein is CASSQDTASVDEQYF.

Only one count was recorded for this clone. The rearrangement uses TRBV19 and TRBJ1-4; TRBD1 aligns across 8 bases. The V gene end was trimmed by 5 bases and the J gene end by 8 bases; junction bases not matched to a gene: 10. The germline V gene encodes CDR1 LNHDA and CDR2 SQIVND (reference sequence). The CDR3 consists of 15 residues. CDR3 nucleotide sequence: TGTGCCAGTAGTGTGCGGGACAGGCCCGTCGAAAAACTGTTTTTT. Translating gives CASSVRDRPVEKLFF.

The CDR3 nucleotides read TGTGCCAGCAGCTTAGAAGGGGACCCGGGGGGAAGCACCGGGGAGCTGTTTTTT. This sequence encodes CASSLEGDPGGSTGELFF. The chain has TRBV11-3 and TRBJ2-2, with TRBD2 matching 7 bases. The CDR3 contains 18 residues. Losses at the gene ends were 0 bases for V and 4 bases for J; bases not matched to a gene: 11. Germline CDR1 SGHNT, CDR2 YENEEA.

This clone has just a few counts. The gene calls are TRBV9 and TRBJ2-1; perhaps TRBD2 as D (6 bases). Germline lookup yields CDR1 SGDLS and CDR2 YYNGEE. This CDR3 comprises 13 residues. Trimming removed 0 bases from V and 12 bases from J, with 13 bases in between. The DNA of the CDR3 is TGTGCCAGCAGCGTAGAAACTAGCCACTGGCAGTTCTTC. Amino acid sequence: CASSVETSHWQFF. The variable domain in full, completed from reference TRBV9 and TRBJ2-1, reads DSGVTQTPKHLITATGQRVTLRCSPRSGDLSVYWYQQSLDQGLQFLIQYYNGEERAKGNILERFSAQQFPDLHSELNLSSLELGDSALYFCASSVETSHWQFFGPGTRLTVL.

This rearrangement joins TRBV30 to TRBJ1-4; 9 nucleotides align to TRBD1. V was pared by 4 bases and J by 7 bases, with 4 bases of the junction left unmatched. The CDR3 covers 13 residues. Germline CDR1 is GTSNPN and CDR2 is SVGIG (reference sequence). Here the CDR3 DNA reads TGTGCCTGGAAGCGGACAGGGGTTGAAAAACTGTTTTTT. It specifies CAWKRTGVEKLFF.

This clone was found a few times. The chain carries TRBV9 and TRBJ1-1; D ambiguous. Trimming pared 0 bases from V and 0 bases from J, leaving 6 bases between. From germline, CDR1 is SGDLS and CDR2 YYNGEE. CDR3 length equals 14 residues. This chain's CDR3 is CASSVDEMNTEAFF. The CDR3 nucleotides read TGTGCCAGCAGCGTAGACGAGATGAACACTGAAGCTTTCTTT.

This chain links TRBV7-8 with TRBJ2-7, with TRBD2 identical over 10 bases. This CDR3 is built from 16 residues. Germline V gene data show CDR1 as SGHVS and CDR2 as FQNEAQ. V lost 0 bases to trimming and J lost 7 bases; unmatched junction nucleotides: 9. CDR3 in amino acids: CASSLALGLATGEQYF. CDR3 DNA sequence: TGTGCCAGCAGCTTAGCGCTGGGACTAGCGACAGGGGAGCAGTACTTC.

This rearrangement joins TRBV5-1 to TRBJ1-1; no definite D call. The CDR3 is made up of 11 amino acids. Germline assignment: CDR1 SGHRS and CDR2 YFSETQ. Trimming stripped 1 base from V and 7 bases from J, with 5 bases between. CDR3 protein: CASSLSSEAFF. CDR3 DNA: TGCGCCAGCAGCTTGTCCAGTGAAGCTTTCTTT.

The chain uses TRBV5-1 and TRBJ1-1; 8 bases are shared with TRBD1. V shed 4 bases and J 4 bases; nucleotides not matched to a gene: 9. CDR1 and CDR2 from the germline V gene are SGHRS and YFSETQ. This CDR3 comprises 15 residues. The CDR3 is CASSLRQGRGTEAFF. In nucleotides, the CDR3 is TGCGCCAGCAGCCTACGACAGGGGCGAGGCACTGAAGCTTTCTTT.

This clone was seen more than once but under ten times. The chain is built from TRBV12-3 or TRBV12-4 and TRBJ1-2, with a possible D match to TRBD1 (6 bases). This CDR3 is built from 10 residues. The germline V and J ends were trimmed by 10 bases and 6 bases, with 9 bases remaining between them. CDR3 protein: CATHRDGYTF. For the CDR3, the DNA is TGTGCCACACACAGGGATGGCTACACCTTC.

This sequence joins TRBV3-1 (or the pseudogene TRBV3-2) and TRBJ2-3; TRBD1 matches at 9 bases. The CDR3 loop spans 17 amino acids. Germline V gives CDR1 LGHDT, CDR2 YNNKEL (reference sequence). Unmatched junction bases numbered 5, after V lost 0 bases and J lost 1 base. The CDR3 DNA reads as TGTGCCAGCAGCCAAGATCTGCGGACAGGGGGCACAGATACGCAGTATTTT. Its protein product is CASSQDLRTGGTDTQYF.

This chain connects TRBV5-6 to TRBJ1-3; no clear D. This CDR3 comprises 13 residues. Trimming took 5 bases from V and 0 from J, leaving 6 bases between them. CDR1 and CDR2 from the germline V gene are SGHDT and YYEEEE. CDR3 in DNA: TGTGCCAGCAGTCTGAGCTCTGGAAACACCATATATTTT. Translating it yields CASSLSSGNTIYF.

The chain combines TRBV7-3 with TRBJ2-3; D gene uncertain. With 2 bases removed from V and 2 bases from J, the gap between germline ends came to 8 bases. Germline-derived CDR1 and CDR2 are SGHTA and FQGTGA. There are 14 residues in the CDR3. CDR3 protein: CASSLYRATDTQYF. CDR3 in DNA: TGTGCCAGCAGCTTATACAGAGCCACAGATACGCAGTATTTT.

V is TRBV15 and J is TRBJ2-1; 8 nucleotides match TRBD2. The CDR3 is made up of 14 amino acids. Germline V gene data show CDR1 as LNHNV and CDR2 as YYDKDF (reference sequence). V lost 5 bases and J lost 9; bases outside the gene matches: 9. The CDR3 bases are TGTGCCACCAGCTCAGCGGGAGTACGGACTGAGCAGTTCTTC. Translating gives CATSSAGVRTEQFF.

For this clone: One junction end does not reproduce the germline sequence, and a read error may be involved. The rearrangement joins TRBV6-5 to TRBJ2-7; D is undetermined. From germline, CDR1 is MNHEY and CDR2 SVGAGI. The length of the CDR3 is 13 residues. The chain's CDR3 is CASSYSNSDEQYF. In nucleotides, the CDR3 is TGTGCCAGCAGTTACTCGAACTCCGACGAGCAGTACTTC.

The rearrangement joins TRBV3-1 (or the pseudogene TRBV3-2) to TRBJ1-1; TRBD1 aligns across 8 bases. J was trimmed by 7 bases and V by 2 bases; bases with no gene match: 6. Germline CDR1 and CDR2: LGHDT and YNNKEL (reference sequence). CDR3 size: 14 residues. CDR3 in amino acids: CASSQFQGASEAFF. CDR3 coding DNA: TGTGCCAGCAGCCAATTCCAGGGGGCCAGTGAAGCTTTCTTT.

DNA for the CDR3: TGTGCCTGGAGTGTACTAGGAGGGGTCCTCACTGAAGCTTTCTTT. Its translation is CAWSVLGGVLTEAFF. The chain couples TRBV30 to TRBJ1-1, with a tentative D call TRBD1 (5 bases). Per germline, CDR1 GTSNPN and CDR2 SVGIG (reference sequence). The CDR3 runs 15 residues. V was shortened by 0 bases and J by 4 bases, with 15 bases between the two germline ends.

J is TRBJ2-6 and V is TRBV4-1; D call uncertain. The V gene lost 1 base and the J gene lost 4 bases, with 5 bases spanning the gap. Per the germline V gene, CDR1 is MGHRA and CDR2 is YSYEKL. The CDR3 consists of 14 residues. The CDR3 spells CASSQGGGANVLTF. The CDR3, as DNA: TGCGCCAGCAGCCAAGGCGGCGGGGCCAACGTCCTGACTTTC.

The rearrangement links TRBV28 to TRBJ1-2; D is ambiguous. V lost 1 base, J lost 2 bases, and 5 bases lay in between. This CDR3 spans 13 amino acids. Germline assignment: CDR1 MDHEN and CDR2 SYDVKM. The CDR3 DNA reads as TGTGCCAGCAGTTTATACTCCAACTATGGCTACACCTTC. Residues: CASSLYSNYGYTF.